The 8 T cell receptor beta chains reported below all come from one sample, sequenced in a study of CD4+ T cells in melanoma. Here immunoSEQ multiplex PCR was the method, and the copy in TCRdb shows in-frame clones only, minus some. The sample includes around 6,600 clones, around 71% seen only once; the top ten take 20% to 25%. Sequenced: cells from a culture (not recorded whether cultured in vitro). These receptors all come from a human donor with melanoma.

The chain combines TRBV30 with TRBJ1-6; D remains unclear. CDR1 GTSNPN and CDR2 SVGIG come from the germline V gene (reference sequence). The CDR3 covers 15 residues. V lost 0 bases, J lost 14 bases, and 20 bases lay in between. The CDR3 DNA sequence: TGTGCCTGGAGTGTACGCTCCCTACGCCTTGGGGCCCTCCACTTT. It specifies CAWSVRSLRLGALHF.

The chain carries TRBV10-1 and TRBJ2-2; 8 bases line up with TRBD1. V was pared by 0 bases and J by 14 bases, with 8 bases of the junction left unmatched. There are 14 residues in the CDR3. Germline lookup yields CDR1 WNHNN and CDR2 SYGVQD (reference sequence). The CDR3 is CASSESNGAGGLFF. DNA of the CDR3: TGCGCCAGCAGTGAGTCAAACGGGGCAGGGGGCCTGTTTTTT.

Only one count was recorded for this clone. The genes are TRBV10-1 and TRBJ2-3; D gene unclear. The CDR3 loop spans 15 amino acids. V gave up 4 bases and J gave up 2 bases, with 13 bases separating them. From germline, CDR1 is WNHNN and CDR2 SYGVQD (reference sequence). Here the CDR3 DNA reads TGCGCCAGCAGTGCCGGGTTACAGATCACAGATACGCAGTATTTT. Amino acid sequence: CASSAGLQITDTQYF.

This clone was counted only a few times. The chain is built from TRBV5-5 and TRBJ2-7; no clear D. V shed 1 base and J shed 1 base, with 3 bases lying between them. Germline CDR1 and CDR2: SGHKS and YYEKEE (reference sequence). The CDR3 covers 12 residues. As DNA, the CDR3 is TGTGCCAGCAGCTTGAAATCCTACGAGCAGTACTTC. Protein: CASSLKSYEQYF.

The chain carries TRBV15 and TRBJ1-1, with a weak D call TRBD1 (5 bases). The V gene lost 6 bases and the J gene lost 1 base, with 12 bases spanning the gap. The CDR3 contains 14 residues. Looked up from germline, CDR1 is LNHNV and CDR2 is YYDKDF (reference sequence). CDR3 sequence reads: CATRLDNANTEAFF. In nucleotides, the CDR3 is TGTGCCACCAGATTGGACAACGCGAACACTGAAGCTTTCTTT. Full variable domain (outside the CDR3, taken from reference TRBV15 and TRBJ1-1): DAMVIQNPRYQVTQFGKPVTLSCSQTLNHNVMYWYQQKSSQAPKLLFHYYDKDFNNEADTPDNFQSRRPNTSFCFLDIRSPGLGDTAMYLCATRLDNANTEAFFGQGTRLTVV.

In DNA form, the CDR3 reads TGCGCCAGCAGCCAAATCATTGCAAAGGATGAAGCTTTCTTT. Protein: CASSQIIAKDEAFF. The chain is built from TRBV4-1 and TRBJ1-1; D call uncertain. With 2 bases removed from V and 7 bases from J, the gap between germline ends came to 14 bases. Germline V gene sequence: CDR1 MGHRA, CDR2 YSYEKL. The CDR3 spans 14 residues.

The J gene is TRBJ2-2, the V gene TRBV19, with 12 bases that match TRBD1. CDR1 is LNHDA and CDR2 is SQIVND in the germline V gene (reference sequence). Trimming at V came to 8 bases and at J to 4 bases, leaving 8 bases not matched to a gene. The CDR3 runs to 16 residues. In DNA form, the CDR3 reads TGTGCCAGTCATGCAGGGACAGGGGGCTTCACCGGGGAGCTGTTTTTT. It translates to CASHAGTGGFTGELFF.

The chain uses TRBV4-3 and TRBJ1-2; weak D call: TRBD1 (6 bases). V dropped 4 bases and J dropped 7 bases, with 16 bases sitting between them. Germline V lookup: CDR1 LGHNA, CDR2 YSLEER. This CDR3 contains 14 residues. The chain's CDR3 is CASSRRTEPFGYTF. CDR3 nucleotides: TGCGCCAGCAGCCGAAGGACAGAGCCTTTTGGCTACACCTTC.